The T cell receptor (beta chain) described here comes from a study of cytomegalovirus exposure and HLA in healthy donors. The CDR3 totals 12 residues. Germline V CDR1 and CDR2: MDHEN, SYDVKM. Trimming took 8 bases from V and 1 from J, leaving 8 bases between them. To note about this clone: Its antigen is unknown.

Study-wide results and limits: A later analysis showed that HLA-associated TCR beta chains had undergone more clonal expansion than equally common others.

The PCR employed 60 Vbeta primers together with 13 Jbeta primers. Method: immunoSEQ multiplex PCR; TCRdb's copy keeps in-frame clones and lacks some. The data show around 170,000 clones, over 60% seen once. Source material: PBMCs. The chain uses TRBV28 and TRBJ1-1, with D unresolved. This receptor was identified in a girl between 5 and 17 years old in good health and CMV-seronegative. The CDR3 spells CASGLENTEAFF. The CDR3 DNA sequence: TGTGCCAGCGGGCTCGAGAACACTGAAGCTTTCTTT.